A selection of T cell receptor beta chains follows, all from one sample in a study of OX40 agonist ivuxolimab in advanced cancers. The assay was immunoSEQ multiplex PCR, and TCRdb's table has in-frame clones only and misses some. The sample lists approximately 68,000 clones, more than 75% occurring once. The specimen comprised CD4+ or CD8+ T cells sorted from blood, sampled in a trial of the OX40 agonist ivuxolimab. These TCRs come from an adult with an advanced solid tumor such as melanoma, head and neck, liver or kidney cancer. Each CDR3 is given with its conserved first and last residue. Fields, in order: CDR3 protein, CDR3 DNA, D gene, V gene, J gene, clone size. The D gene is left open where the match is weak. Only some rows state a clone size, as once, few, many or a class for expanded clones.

CASSVGQDFYEQYF	TGTGCCAGCAGCGTAGGGCAGGACTTCTACGAGCAGTACTTC	.	TRBV9	TRBJ2-7	.
CASTPGTGGSYEQYF	TGTGCCAGCACCCCCGGGACAGGGGGCTCCTACGAGCAGTACTTC	TRBD1	TRBV6-1	TRBJ2-7	.
CASSLGEGLEAFF	TGTGCCAGCAGCTTAGGTGAGGGGCTTGAAGCTTTCTTT	.	TRBV7-9	TRBJ1-1	.
CSVELAINEQYF	TGCAGCGTTGAACTAGCGATCAACGAGCAGTACTTC	.	TRBV29-1	TRBJ2-7	.
CASSLRDRVDEKLFF	TGTGCCAGCAGCTTACGAGACAGGGTGGATGAAAAACTGTTTTTT	TRBD1	TRBV11-2	TRBJ1-4	.
CASSGDSVTQYF	TGTGCCAGCAGTGGGGACAGCGTGACCCAGTACTTC	TRBD1	TRBV2	TRBJ2-5	.
CASSLVGGSNQPQHF	TGTGCCAGTAGTCTCGTCGGCGGGAGCAATCAGCCCCAGCATTTT	.	TRBV19	TRBJ1-5	once
CARSFSSYGYTF	TGTGCCAGAAGCTTCTCCAGCTATGGCTACACCTTC	.	TRBV5-3	TRBJ1-2	.
CASSSRGPGANVLTF	TGTGCCAGTAGTTCCAGGGGGCCTGGGGCCAACGTCCTGACTTTC	TRBD1	TRBV19	TRBJ2-6	.
CAWSNLGASGSEQFF	TGTGCCTGGAGTAATTTAGGTGCTAGCGGGAGTGAGCAGTTCTTC	TRBD2	TRBV30	TRBJ2-1	.
CAWNRDRGQETQYF	TGTGCCTGGAACCGGGACAGGGGCCAAGAGACCCAGTACTTC	TRBD1	TRBV30	TRBJ2-5	.
CASSPIRGANTGELFF	TGTGCCAGCAGCCCAATTCGTGGGGCTAACACCGGGGAGCTGTTTTTT	.	TRBV11-3	TRBJ2-2	.
CASSSTGPYEQYF	TGTGCCAGCAGCTCGACAGGTCCCTACGAGCAGTACTTC	.	TRBV7-9	TRBJ2-7	.
CASSRTYQETQYF	TGTGCCAGCTCAAGGACGTACCAAGAGACCCAGTACTTC	.	TRBV18	TRBJ2-5	.
CAWSWLGAGDTQYF	TGTGCCTGGAGCTGGTTGGGAGCTGGAGATACGCAGTATTTT	.	TRBV30	TRBJ2-3	.
CASSVPSRQEANYGYTF	TGTGCCAGCAGTGTACCGTCCCGTCAAGAAGCTAACTATGGCTACACCTTC	.	TRBV28	TRBJ1-2	.
CASIGAAEQPQHF	TGTGCCAGCATTGGGGCTGCGGAACAGCCCCAGCATTTT	.	TRBV6-1	TRBJ1-5	.
CASSPRERRTDTQYF	TGTGCCAGCAGCCCGCGGGAGCGGCGCACAGATACGCAGTATTTT	TRBD2	TRBV14	TRBJ2-3	.
CASSLNGRDTSTDTQYF	TGTGCCAGCAGCTTGAACGGGAGGGACACTAGCACAGATACGCAGTATTTT	TRBD2	TRBV5-6	TRBJ2-3	once
CASSPDRTADTQYF	TGTGCCAGCTCACCTGACAGAACGGCAGATACGCAGTATTTT	.	TRBV18	TRBJ2-3	.
CAKSGGSGNTIYF	TGTGCCAAGTCCGGGGGATCTGGAAACACCATATATTTT	.	TRBV2	TRBJ1-3	.
CASSLETSGLTPQYF	TGTGCCAGCAGTTTAGAGACTAGCGGCCTCACGCCCCAGTACTTC	TRBD2	TRBV6-5	TRBJ2-5	.
CASSAARGSLLHEQYF	TGTGCCAGCAGCGCTGCACGGGGCAGCTTACTCCACGAGCAGTACTTC	.	TRBV27	TRBJ2-7	.
CASSFLGPDTEAFF	TGTGCCAGCAGCTTCTTGGGACCCGACACTGAAGCTTTCTTT	.	TRBV7-9	TRBJ1-1	.
CASYLASGGWNEQFF	TGTGCTAGTTATTTAGCTAGCGGGGGCTGGAATGAGCAGTTCTTC	TRBD2	TRBV12-5	TRBJ2-1	.
CASSATFRGNTIYF	TGTGCCAGCAGTGCGACATTTCGTGGAAACACCATATATTTT	.	TRBV6-1	TRBJ1-3	.
CSARILEQYF	TGCAGTGCCCGGATCCTGGAGCAGTACTTC	.	TRBV20-1	TRBJ2-7	.
CASSRGGGQGTGELFF	TGCGCCAGCAGCCGGGGGGGCGGACAGGGGACCGGGGAGCTGTTTTTT	TRBD1	TRBV4-3	TRBJ2-2	.
CATSTGTGVVKRGYGYTF	TGTGCCACCAGCACCGGGACAGGGGTTGTGAAAAGAGGCTATGGCTACACCTTC	TRBD1	TRBV15	TRBJ1-2	.
CASSLGTVLAKNIQYF	TGTGCCAGCAGCTTAGGGACCGTTCTAGCCAAAAACATTCAGTACTTC	.	TRBV7-2	TRBJ2-4	once
CASNGAEGNQPQHF	TGTGCCAGCAACGGGGCGGAGGGAAATCAGCCCCAGCATTTT	.	TRBV7-9	TRBJ1-5	few
CASSPRPVGGTQYF	TGTGCCAGCAGCCCCCGGCCTGTGGGAGGGACCCAGTACTTC	.	TRBV7-2	TRBJ2-5	.
CASSGGVPVLGTEAFF	TGTGCCAGCAGCGGGGGGGTTCCAGTCCTGGGCACTGAAGCTTTCTTT	.	TRBV9	TRBJ1-1	.
CASAGPVDYGYTF	TGTGCCAGCGCCGGGCCGGTTGACTATGGCTACACCTTC	.	TRBV19	TRBJ1-2	.
CASSPSPTSGGRNEQFF	TGCGCCAGCAGTCCCTCCCCGACTAGCGGGGGGCGGAATGAGCAGTTCTTC	TRBD2	TRBV5-1	TRBJ2-1	.
CASSPFPGTSGHQETQYF	TGCGCCAGCAGTCCCTTCCCCGGGACTAGCGGACATCAAGAGACCCAGTACTTC	TRBD2	TRBV4-3	TRBJ2-5	.
CASSPNGWDGILETQYF	TGTGCCAGCAGCCCAAATGGGTGGGACGGGATTCTGGAGACCCAGTACTTC	.	TRBV11-3	TRBJ2-5	.
CASSETPISPLHF	TGTGCCAGCAGTGAAACGCCAATTTCCCCCCTCCACTTT	.	TRBV6-1	TRBJ1-6	.
CASSLAGQGSTEQFF	TGCGCCAGCAGCTTGGCCGGGCAGGGGTCTACTGAGCAGTTCTTC	.	TRBV5-1	TRBJ2-1	.
CASSLGGGAPYEQYF	TGTGCCAGCAGCTTAGGCGGGGGGGCCCCCTACGAGCAGTACTTC	TRBD2	TRBV7-9	TRBJ2-7	.
CASRGQGDFNSPLHF	TGTGCCAGCAGAGGACAGGGCGACTTTAATTCACCCCTCCACTTT	TRBD1	TRBV6-4	TRBJ1-6	.
CASSVEGLGTQYF	TGTGCCAGCAGTGTTGAGGGCCTGGGGACCCAGTACTTC	.	TRBV6-1	TRBJ2-5	once